Given below is one TCR beta chain in context. It lacks a known antigen. Qualities for individual bases were not recorded, and no much larger clone is one base off. The CDR3, cysteine through phenylalanine, is 16 amino acids long. The only DNA kept is the CDR3, 48 bases in frame from the first base. Unmatched junction bases come to 6, with V trimmed by 4 bases and J by 1 base. The germline V gene yields SGHDN for CDR1 and FVKESK for CDR2. Library prep was done by PCR. Sequencing relied on an Illumina HiSeq 2500. To reduce PCR and sequencing biases, unique molecular identifiers were built into the TCR beta cDNA libraries. Per 1 to 10 million input T cells, 500,000 or so cDNA molecules were obtained, such that each molecule approximated one T cell. The patient libraries were prepared and sequenced using the same protocol as the earlier healthy control dataset. Samples belonging to the same batch were prepared together, multiplexed and sequenced on a shared HiSeq lane. The published analysis was carried out like this. MIGEC handled the raw barcoded reads, throwing out single-read molecular identifier groups before consensus assembly and CDR3 extraction. VDJtools was used for post-analysis of the clonotype tables, and diversity was normalized by down-sampling every dataset to the size of the smallest sample. To correct batch-related cross-sample contamination, repertoire overlap clustering matched CDR3 amino acid sequences but not nucleotide sequences. In TCRdb, the public reads were trimmed at Q25 with fastp and aligned with MiXCR, with productive beta chains retained. Rows are combined by CDR3 protein, so each entry shows the most common genes and DNA. The V and J calls and clone size come from TCRdb's table, not from the authors' own analysis. The sample data list some 450,000 distinct CDR3 sequences, and roughly 45% of these were observed just once. The ten largest clones capture over 10% of the sample.

The data originate from a study of post-analysis software for immune sequencing data (dated by TCRdb to about 2015). General notes on the study: Disease courses on record covered relapsing-remitting, secondary progressive and progressive-relapsing multiple sclerosis, though some patients had no subtype annotation. A subset of samples was prepared in parallel using single-end sample barcoding, then pooled and co-amplified after Illumina adapter ligation. The patient repertoires were compared against approximately twelve previously published healthy control repertoires obtained from donors aged about 6 to 26 years.

TCR beta repertoires were profiled from peripheral blood of about a dozen young patients with multiple sclerosis to demonstrate the VDJtools post-analysis software. The multiple sclerosis patients were children and adolescents between roughly 6 and 17 years of age. Study-wide findings and limitations: Patients showed significantly higher frequencies than controls for about 5 TRBV segments, among them TRBV5-6, TRBV5-1 and TRBV20-1. Significantly lower normalized Chao1 diversity was found in multiple sclerosis patients than in controls, suggesting substantial peripheral T-cell clonal expansion. Direct clustering with F measure showed strong co-clustering of samples prepared in the same batch, prompting a batch-effect correction. The multiple sclerosis patient group was slightly younger than the control group.

The sequence was obtained from a girl aged 5 to 17 with multiple sclerosis. Source material: blood. This receptor chain uses TRBV14 and TRBJ2-2; 7 middle bases align to TRBD1. Read as DNA, the sequence is TGTGCCAGCAGCCTGACAGGGATTCAGAACACCGGGGAGCTGTTTTTT. The translation is CASSLTGIQNTGELFF.